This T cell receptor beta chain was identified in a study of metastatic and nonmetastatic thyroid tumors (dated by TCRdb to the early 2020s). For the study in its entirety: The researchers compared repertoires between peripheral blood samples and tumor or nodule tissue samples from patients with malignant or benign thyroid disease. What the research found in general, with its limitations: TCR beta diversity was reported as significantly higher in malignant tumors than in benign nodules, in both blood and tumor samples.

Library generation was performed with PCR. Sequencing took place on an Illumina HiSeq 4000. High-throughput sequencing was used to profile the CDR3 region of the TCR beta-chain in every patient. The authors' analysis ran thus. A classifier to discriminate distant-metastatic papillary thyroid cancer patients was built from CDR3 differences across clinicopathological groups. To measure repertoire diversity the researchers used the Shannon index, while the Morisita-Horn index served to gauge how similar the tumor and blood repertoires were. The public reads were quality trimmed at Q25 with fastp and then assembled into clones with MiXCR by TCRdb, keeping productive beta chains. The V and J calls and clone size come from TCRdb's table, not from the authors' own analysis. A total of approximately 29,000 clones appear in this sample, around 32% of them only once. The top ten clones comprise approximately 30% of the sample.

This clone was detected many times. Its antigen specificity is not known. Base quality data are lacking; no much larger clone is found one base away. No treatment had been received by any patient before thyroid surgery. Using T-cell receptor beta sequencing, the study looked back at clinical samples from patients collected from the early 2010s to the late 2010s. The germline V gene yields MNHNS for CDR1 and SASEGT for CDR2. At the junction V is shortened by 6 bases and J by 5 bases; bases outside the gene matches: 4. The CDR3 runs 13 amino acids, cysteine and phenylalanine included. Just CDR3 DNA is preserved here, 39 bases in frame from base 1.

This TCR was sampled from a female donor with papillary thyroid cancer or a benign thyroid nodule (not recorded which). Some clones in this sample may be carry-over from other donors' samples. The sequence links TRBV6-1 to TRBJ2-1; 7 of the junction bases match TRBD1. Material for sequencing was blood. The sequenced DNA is TGTGCCAGCAGAAGGGACAGACACAATGAGCAGTTCTTC. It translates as CASRRDRHNEQFF.